This TCR beta chain was captured by sequencing in a study of CD8 T cells in ankylosing spondylitis. Overall study results and limits: Blood of patients with ankylosing spondylitis appeared to be characterized by a TCR beta motif of eight highly homologous variants.

Trimming cost V 4 bases and J 2 bases, with 16 bases left between them. The CDR3 has 16 residues. The germline CDR1 and CDR2 sequences are SGHRS and YFSETQ. This clonotype was counted many times. Its antigen is unidentified. TCRdb reprocessed the 5' RACE reads with MiXCR, giving one entry per CDR3 protein. The profile shows 700,000 to 850,000 distinct CDR3 sequences, about 11% of them singletons. Sequences were obtained from blood, either unsorted or a sorted T cell fraction (not recorded which). The V and J genes are TRBV5-1 and TRBJ1-5, with D possibly being TRBD1 (5 bases). The clonotype comes from a male donor with ankylosing spondylitis. Here the CDR3 reads CASSPDGTGRNQPQHF. The CDR3 DNA is TGCGCCAGCAGCCCTGACGGGACGGGTCGCAATCAGCCCCAGCATTTT.